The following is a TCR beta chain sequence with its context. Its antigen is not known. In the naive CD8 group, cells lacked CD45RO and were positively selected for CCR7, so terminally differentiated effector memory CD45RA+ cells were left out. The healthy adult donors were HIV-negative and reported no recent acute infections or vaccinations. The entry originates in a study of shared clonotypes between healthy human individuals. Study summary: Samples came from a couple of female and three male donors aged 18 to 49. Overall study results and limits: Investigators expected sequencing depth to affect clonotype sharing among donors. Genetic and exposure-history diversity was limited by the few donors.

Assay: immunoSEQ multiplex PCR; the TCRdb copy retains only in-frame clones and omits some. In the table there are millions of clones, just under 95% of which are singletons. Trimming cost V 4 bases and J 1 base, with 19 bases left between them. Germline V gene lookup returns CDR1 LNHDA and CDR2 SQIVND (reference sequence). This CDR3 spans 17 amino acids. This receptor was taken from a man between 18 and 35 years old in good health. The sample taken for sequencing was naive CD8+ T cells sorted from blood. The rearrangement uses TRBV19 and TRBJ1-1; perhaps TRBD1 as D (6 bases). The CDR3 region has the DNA TGTGCCAGTAGTAGAATAACAGGGTTTCTCAAGAACACTGAAGCTTTCTTT. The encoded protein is CASSRITGFLKNTEAFF.